The 4 T cell receptor beta chains below come from one sample, sequenced in a study of cytomegalovirus exposure and HLA in healthy donors. Clones were sequenced by immunoSEQ multiplex PCR, and TCRdb holds only the in-frame ones, with some missing. This table has roughly 45,000 clones, over 85% appearing once. Input material: PBMCs. These receptors originate from a woman younger than 30 in good health and CMV-seropositive.

The V gene is TRBV2, the J gene TRBJ1-1, with D possibly being TRBD1 (5 bases). V shed 3 bases and J shed 1 base, with 12 bases lying between them. Germline V CDR1 and CDR2: SNHLY, FYNNEI. This CDR3 has 15 residues. The CDR3, as DNA: TGTGCCAGCAGTGAGAAGCGGGGCTGGAACACTGAAGCTTTCTTT. Protein sequence: CASSEKRGWNTEAFF.

This chain connects TRBV2 to TRBJ2-1; 10 bases fit TRBD2. This CDR3 is 14 amino acids long. Trimming cost V 4 bases and J 11 bases; bases outside gene matches: 8. Looked up from germline, CDR1 is SNHLY and CDR2 is FYNNEI. The CDR3 reads CASSVGLAGVKQFF. The DNA of the CDR3 is TGTGCCAGCAGTGTCGGGCTAGCGGGAGTAAAGCAGTTCTTC.

The V gene is TRBV28, the J gene TRBJ2-3; 7 bases are shared with TRBD1. With V trimmed by 3 bases and J by 2 bases, 5 bases remained unmatched. CDR1 and CDR2 from the germline V gene are MDHEN and SYDVKM. This CDR3 contains 15 residues. The CDR3 sequence: CASSFLTGTTDTQYF. The CDR3 DNA reads as TGTGCCAGCAGTTTCTTGACAGGGACCACAGATACGCAGTATTTT. The full variable domain, in which reference TRBV28 and TRBJ2-3 provide the parts outside the CDR3, is DVKVTQSSRYLVKRTGEKVFLECVQDMDHENMFWYRQDPGLGLRLIYFSYDVKMKEKGDIPEGYSVSREKKERFSLILESASTNQTSMYLCASSFLTGTTDTQYFGPGTRLTVL.

The chain recombines TRBV10-3 with TRBJ2-3; TRBD2 matches at 7 bases. The J segment lost 4 bases and the V segment lost 3 bases, leaving 7 bases of the junction unmatched. Germline CDR1 and CDR2: ENHRY and SYGVKD. This CDR3 comprises 15 residues. The CDR3 bases are TGTGCCATCAGTGACCCTAGCGGTTCGTCAGATACGCAGTATTTT. Protein sequence: CAISDPSGSSDTQYF.